The clone carrying this T cell receptor (beta chain) has only a few counts. This sample is part of a study of blood T cell repertoires in COVID-19. V shed 5 bases and J 2 bases; nucleotides not matched to a gene: 3. Per the germline V gene, CDR1 is LNHDA and CDR2 is SQIVND (reference sequence). The CDR3 has 13 residues. Categorization into cohorts depended on clinical history that participants reported. For recovered donors of Cohort 3, there were two negative PCRs, clearance, or symptom resolution. Original analysis: Nucleated cell counts were estimated from reference gene primer amplification. This table comes from immunoSEQ multiplex PCR, and its TCRdb copy is limited to in-frame clones, with some not included. The D gene and trimming were derived from the DNA, and the V and J assignments and clone size from that table. The sample contains 300,000 or so clones, 90% of which appear only once.

This clonotype was obtained from a man aged 55-75 years who had recovered from COVID-19. The specimen was PBMCs or T cells enriched from blood (not recorded which). The V call is TRBV19, the J call TRBJ2-7, with 7 bases matching TRBD1. The CDR3 loop reads CASSPGTAYEQYF. CDR3 DNA sequence: TGTGCCAGTAGTCCCGGGACAGCCTACGAGCAGTACTTC.